This T cell receptor (beta chain) was profiled in a study of shared clonotypes between healthy human individuals. Naive CD8 isolation took CD45RO-negative cells positively selected for CCR7 and excluded terminally differentiated effector memory CD45RA+ cells. General study points: For sorted subsets, rarefaction showed incomplete sequencing despite large depth.

Germline V gene lookup returns CDR1 SGHTA and CDR2 FQGNSA. The germline V and J ends were trimmed by 3 bases and 4 bases, with 11 bases remaining between them. The CDR3 covers 14 residues. Concerning this clone: The target antigen is unknown.

Libraries were prepared by immunoSEQ multiplex PCR; TCRdb keeps only in-frame clonotypes and omits some of them. The sample includes around 1.9 million clones, about 93% of them seen just once. The sequenced sample consisted of naive CD8+ T cells from PBMCs. The TCR sequence derives from a man aged 18 to 30 in good health. Some clones in this sample may be carry-over from other donors' samples. This chain uses TRBV7-2 with TRBJ2-3; D is perhaps TRBD1 (5 bases). CDR3: CASSLVGAADTQYF. CDR3 nucleotides: TGTGCCAGCAGCTTGGTTGGGGCTGCAGATACGCAGTATTTT. Using reference TRBV7-2 and TRBJ2-3 for the parts outside the CDR3, the full variable domain is GAGVSQSPSNKVTEKGKDVELRCDPISGHTALYWYRQSLGQGLEFLIYFQGNSAPDKSGLPSDRFSAERTGGSVSTLTIQRTQQEDSAVYLCASSLVGAADTQYFGPGTRLTVL.